This is a list of T cell receptor beta chains from one sample in a study of brain T cells in children with intractable seizures. Using immunoSEQ multiplex PCR, the repertoire was profiled, and TCRdb retains in-frame clones only, with some absent. The sample shows 50,000 to 75,000 clones, around 95% of them seen only once. The sample was peripheral blood, taken at surgery. These receptors originate from a boy in the first two years of life with focal cortical dysplasia and intractable seizures. Each CDR3 is given with its conserved first and last residue. The D gene is left open where the match is weak.

-	TRBJ2-5	TRBV4-1	TGCGCCAGCAGCCAAGTGGGGGCGGAGACCCAGTACTTC	CASSQVGAETQYF
-	TRBJ2-7	TRBV6-1	TGTGCCAGCAGTGAAGTTGGGGGGCTCTCCTACGAGCAGTACTTC	CASSEVGGLSYEQYF
TRBD1	TRBJ1-2	TRBV6-6	TGTGCCAGCAGTTTGGACAGGTTAGCTAACTATGGCTACACCTTC	CASSLDRLANYGYTF
-	TRBJ2-1	TRBV18	TGTGCCAGCTCACCATTCAAGGAGCAGTTCTTC	CASSPFKEQFF
TRBD1	TRBJ2-7	TRBV18	TGTGCCAGCTCACCCGGACAGGGGGTTATAGGGGAGCAGTACTTC	CASSPGQGVIGEQYF
TRBD1	TRBJ1-2	TRBV10-2	TGCGCCAGCAGTATAGACAGGGATAGCTACACCTTC	CASSIDRDSYTF
-	TRBJ1-3	TRBV27	TGTGCCAGCAGTTTAGCAGCAGGGGGAAACACCATATATTTT	CASSLAAGGNTIYF
-	TRBJ1-4	TRBV7-9	TGTGCCAGCAGCAAAGACTTTCGGGGGTCGAAGACTAATGAAAAACTGTTTTTT	CASSKDFRGSKTNEKLFF
-	TRBJ1-2	TRBV6-1	TGTGCCAGCAGTGAAGCGCTAGGGGTGGGCTACACCTTC	CASSEALGVGYTF
TRBD1	TRBJ2-2	TRBV5-4	TGTGCCAGCAGGGGACAGGGAGCCGGGGAGCTGTTTTTT	CASRGQGAGELFF
-	TRBJ1-1	TRBV7-2	TGTGCCAGCAGCGCCCACAGGGCTGACACTGAAGCTTTCTTT	CASSAHRADTEAFF
-	TRBJ2-5	TRBV5-6	TGTGCCAGCAGCTTGAGGGTTGGCGGAGGGGGTTTCAGGGAGACCCAGTACTTC	CASSLRVGGGGFRETQYF
-	TRBJ2-7	TRBV5-1	TGCGCCAGCAGCTTGGACCTCTACGAGCAGTACTTC	CASSLDLYEQYF
TRBD1	TRBJ1-1	TRBV10-2	TGCGCCAGCAGACCCACAGGGGGCGCGGGAGCTTTCTTT	CASRPTGGAGAFF
-	TRBJ2-5	TRBV7-7	TGTGCCAGCAGCTTTAGGGCGGCGGGGGAGACCCAGTACTTC	CASSFRAAGETQYF
-	TRBJ2-2	TRBV4-3	TGCGCCAGCAGCCATAGTGGAGACACCGGGGAGCTGTTTTTT	CASSHSGDTGELFF